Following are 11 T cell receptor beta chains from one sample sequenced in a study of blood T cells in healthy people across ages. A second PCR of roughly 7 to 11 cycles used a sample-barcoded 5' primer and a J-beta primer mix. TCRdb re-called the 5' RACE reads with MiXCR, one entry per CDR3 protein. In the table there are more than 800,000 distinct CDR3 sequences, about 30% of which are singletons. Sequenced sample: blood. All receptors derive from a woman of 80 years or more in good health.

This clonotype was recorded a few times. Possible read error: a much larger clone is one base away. The CDR3 loop reads CASSHRDRGTQYF. In nucleotides, the CDR3 is TGTGCCAGCAGTCACAGGGACCGAGGGACCCAGTACTTC. The rearrangement joins TRBV6-5 to TRBJ2-5; maybe TRBD1 (6 bases). V gave up 5 bases and J gave up 7 bases, with 14 bases separating them. The CDR3 sequence is 13 residues long. The V gene's germline CDR1 is MNHEY and CDR2 SVGAGI.

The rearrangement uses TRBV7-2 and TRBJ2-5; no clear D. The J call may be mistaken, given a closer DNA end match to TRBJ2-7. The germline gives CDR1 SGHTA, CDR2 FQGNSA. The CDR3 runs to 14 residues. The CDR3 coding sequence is TGTGCCAGCAGCTTAGCGGTGAGTGAGTACGAGCAGTACTTC. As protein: CASSLAVSEYEQYF.

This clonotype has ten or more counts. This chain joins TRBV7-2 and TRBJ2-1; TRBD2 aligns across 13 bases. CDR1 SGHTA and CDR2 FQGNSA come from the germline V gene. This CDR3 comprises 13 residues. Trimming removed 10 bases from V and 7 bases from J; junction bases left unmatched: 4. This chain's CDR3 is CATRTSGGNEQFF. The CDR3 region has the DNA TGTGCCACCCGGACTAGCGGGGGTAATGAGCAGTTCTTC.

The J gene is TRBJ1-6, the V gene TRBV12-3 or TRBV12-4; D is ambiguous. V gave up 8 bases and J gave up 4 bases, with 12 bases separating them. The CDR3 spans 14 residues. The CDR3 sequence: CASLGTDYNSPLHF. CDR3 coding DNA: TGTGCCAGCCTCGGAACAGATTATAATTCACCCCTCCACTTT.

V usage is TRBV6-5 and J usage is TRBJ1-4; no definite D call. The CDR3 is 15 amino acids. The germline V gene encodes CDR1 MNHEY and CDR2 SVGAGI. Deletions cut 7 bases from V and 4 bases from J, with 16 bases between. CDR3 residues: CASTFTPSSNEKLFF. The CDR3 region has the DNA TGTGCCAGCACCTTTACACCTTCCAGTAATGAAAAACTGTTTTTT.

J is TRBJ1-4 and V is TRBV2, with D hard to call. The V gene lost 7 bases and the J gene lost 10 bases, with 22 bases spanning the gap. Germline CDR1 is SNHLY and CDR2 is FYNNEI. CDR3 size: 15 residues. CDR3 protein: CASTIIQRSSGKLFF. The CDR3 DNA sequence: TGTGCCAGCACAATTATACAGCGCAGCTCAGGAAAACTGTTTTTT.

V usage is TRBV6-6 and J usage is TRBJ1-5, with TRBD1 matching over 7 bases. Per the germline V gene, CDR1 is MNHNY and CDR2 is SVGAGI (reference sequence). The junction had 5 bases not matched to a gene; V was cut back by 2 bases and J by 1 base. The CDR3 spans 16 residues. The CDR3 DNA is TGTGCCAGCAGTTACCCGGGACAGATAAGCAATCAGCCCCAGCATTTT. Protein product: CASSYPGQISNQPQHF.

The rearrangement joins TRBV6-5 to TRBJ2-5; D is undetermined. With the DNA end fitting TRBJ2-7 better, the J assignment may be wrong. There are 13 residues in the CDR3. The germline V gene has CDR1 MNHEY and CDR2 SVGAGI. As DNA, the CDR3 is TGTGCCAGCAGTTACAATTCCGCCGGCGAGCAGTACTTC. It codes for CASSYNSAGEQYF.

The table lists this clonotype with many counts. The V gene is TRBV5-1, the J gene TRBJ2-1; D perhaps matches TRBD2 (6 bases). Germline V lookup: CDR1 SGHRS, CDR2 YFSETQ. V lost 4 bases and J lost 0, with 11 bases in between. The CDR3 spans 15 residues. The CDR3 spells CASSRDGGSYNEQFF. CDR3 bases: TGCGCCAGCAGCCGGGACGGGGGCTCCTACAATGAGCAGTTCTTC. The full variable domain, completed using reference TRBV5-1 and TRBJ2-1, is KAGVTQTPRYLIKTRGQQVTLSCSPISGHRSVSWYQQTPGQGLQFLFEYFSETQRNKGNFPGRFSGRQFSNSRSEMNVSTLELGDSALYLCASSRDGGSYNEQFFGPGTRLTVL.

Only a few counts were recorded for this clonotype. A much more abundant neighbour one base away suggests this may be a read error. The CDR3 spells CASSLWESSYNEQYF. The CDR3 DNA sequence: TGTGCCAGCAGTTTATGGGAGAGCTCCTACAATGAGCAGTACTTC. This chain connects TRBV12-3 or TRBV12-4 to TRBJ2-1, with a weak D call TRBD2 (5 bases). Gene TRBJ2-7 matches the end of the DNA better, so the J call may be wrong. The CDR3 spans 15 residues.

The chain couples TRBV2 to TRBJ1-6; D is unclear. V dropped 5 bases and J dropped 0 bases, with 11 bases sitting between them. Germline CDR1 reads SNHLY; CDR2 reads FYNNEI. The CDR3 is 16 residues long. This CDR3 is CASSRSGSSYNSPLHF. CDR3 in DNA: TGTGCCAGCAGTCGAAGTGGGAGCTCCTATAATTCACCCCTCCACTTT.